This TCR beta chain was recovered during a study of T cell responses to AZD1222 COVID-19 vaccine. Assay: immunoSEQ multiplex PCR; the TCRdb copy retains only in-frame clones and omits some. The sample shows under 70,000 clones, 80% of them seen only once. Whole-study findings and limits: A reported finding is that nearly half of spike-specific TCRs target unmutated variant regions. The sample set comprised mostly white British donors with more females, and clonal diversity was possibly underestimated. Of the AZD1222 recipients, only 5 to 7 were seropositive at baseline.

Combined were second doses at about 4 or about 12 weeks. A note on this clone: The antigen remains unidentified.

The material was peripheral blood, obtained 28 days after the second AZD1222 dose. The receptor's source is an adult who received the AZD1222 COVID-19 vaccine.

CDR3 sequence (DNA): TGTGCCTGGGGACATGCGGAGACCCAGTACTTC. Translated: CAWGHAETQYF. This chain uses TRBV30 with TRBJ2-5; a weak D match, TRBD1 (5 bases). V lost 5 bases to trimming and J lost 5 bases, with 9 bases between them. CDR3 length: 11 amino acids. CDR1 is GTSNPN, CDR2 SVGIG, per germline (reference sequence).